The 20 T cell receptor beta chains reported below all come from one sample, sequenced in a study of early stage breast cancer tumors. The protocol was immunoSEQ multiplex PCR, while the TCRdb copy is restricted to in-frame clones and leaves out a portion. The sample holds about 41,000 clones, about three quarters seen once. Sequenced sample: blood. All receptors derive from a person between 50 and 60 years old with breast cancer.

This clone showed up just a few times. The chain has TRBV4-3 and TRBJ1-1; D may be TRBD1 (5 bases). Germline lookup yields CDR1 LGHNA and CDR2 YSLEER. Trimming stripped 5 bases from V and 7 bases from J, with 14 bases between. The CDR3 extends over 13 amino acids. In DNA, the CDR3 is TGCGCCAGCAGCGGGGGGACCGGAAATGAAGCTTTCTTT. This translates into CASSGGTGNEAFF.

This sequence joins TRBV18 and TRBJ2-7; 7 bases agree with TRBD2. After removal of 3 bases from V and 4 bases from J, the junction contained 18 bases not matched to a gene. From germline, CDR1 is KGHSH and CDR2 LQKENI. CDR3 length equals 18 residues. The CDR3 spells CASSPPGGWAGDLYEQYF. Here the CDR3 DNA reads TGTGCCAGCTCACCCCCCGGCGGGTGGGCGGGAGATCTGTACGAGCAGTACTTC.

The J gene is TRBJ2-3, the V gene TRBV18, with D unclear. The CDR3 length is 16 residues. V was clipped by 3 bases and J by 5 bases, with 18 bases between them. Germline V gene lookup returns CDR1 KGHSH and CDR2 LQKENI. As DNA, the CDR3 is TGTGCCAGCTCACCTACCGTAGCCCATTCTGGAGATACGCAGTATTTT. Protein sequence: CASSPTVAHSGDTQYF.

The rearrangement joins TRBV6-1 to TRBJ2-1; maybe TRBD2 (5 bases). Germline-derived CDR1 and CDR2 are MNHNS and SASEGT. The CDR3 runs to 18 residues. V gave up 4 bases and J gave up 2 bases, with 21 bases separating them. The chain's CDR3 is CASSGGVVQRSTYNEQFF. The CDR3 bases are TGTGCCAGCAGTGGGGGTGTGGTACAGCGGTCGACCTACAATGAGCAGTTCTTC.

This chain joins TRBV6-5 and TRBJ1-3; perhaps TRBD1 as D (6 bases). The germline V gene encodes CDR1 MNHEY and CDR2 SVGAGI. This CDR3 contains 14 residues. Trimming cost V 6 bases and J 4 bases, with 13 bases left between them. CDR3 sequence reads: CASRFAGAGNTIYF. In DNA, the CDR3 is TGTGCCAGCAGGTTTGCAGGGGCCGGAAACACCATATATTTT.

J is TRBJ2-5 and V is TRBV21-1; the D segment call TRBD2 is taken from the table without a DNA check. TRBV21-1 is described as a pseudogene. This CDR3 is built from 14 residues. CDR3 region: CASSKLGGRETQYF. The DNA of the CDR3 is TGTGCCAGCAGCAAATTGGGGGGTCGGGAGACCCAGTACTTC.

V usage is TRBV6-5 and J usage is TRBJ1-1, with 7 bases matching TRBD1. The CDR3 totals 12 residues. CDR1 MNHEY and CDR2 SVGAGI come from the germline V gene. Trimming removed 10 bases from V and 4 bases from J; junction bases left unmatched: 6. The CDR3 spells CATTGVGTEAFF. Here the CDR3 DNA reads TGTGCCACCACAGGGGTTGGCACTGAAGCTTTCTTT.

This clone turned up a few times. This chain joins TRBV4-2 and TRBJ2-3; TRBD1 aligns across 7 bases. Germline V gene sequence: CDR1 LGHNA, CDR2 YNFKEQ. The V segment lost 4 bases and the J segment 3 bases; nucleotides outside the gene matches: 7. This CDR3 region has 15 residues. As DNA, the CDR3 is TGTGCCAGCAGCCGAGCCGGGACAGAAACAGATACGCAGTATTTT. This sequence encodes CASSRAGTETDTQYF.

This clone was observed once. The CDR3 is CASRHDFGEQYF. The CDR3 DNA sequence: TGTGCCAGCAGGCACGACTTTGGCGAGCAGTACTTC. The V call is TRBV5-4, the J call TRBJ2-7; no clear D gene. The CDR3 length is 12 residues. Germline CDR1 and CDR2: SGHNT and YYREEE (reference sequence). The V end lost 5 bases, the J end lost 6 bases, and 12 bases lay between the germline ends. The variable domain in full, with the rest retrieved from reference TRBV5-4 and TRBJ2-7, is ETGVTQSPTHLIKTRGQQVTLRCSSQSGHNTVSWYQQALGQGPQFIFQYYREEENGRGNFPPRFSGLQFPNYSSELNVNALELDDSALYLCASRHDFGEQYFGPGTRLTVT.

The J gene is TRBJ2-1, the V gene TRBV15; 8 nucleotides align to TRBD2. CDR1 is LNHNV, CDR2 YYDKDF, per germline (reference sequence). The CDR3 sequence is 16 residues long. The V segment lost 0 bases and the J segment 9 bases; nucleotides outside the gene matches: 10. The CDR3 region is CATSRESGRRVSEQFF. CDR3 DNA sequence: TGTGCCACCAGCAGAGAAAGCGGGAGACGTGTGAGTGAGCAGTTCTTC.

Notes on this clone: This sample also contains other DNA sequences that code for the same CDR3. J is TRBJ2-1 and V is TRBV7-6; 8 nucleotides agree with TRBD1. CDR1 and CDR2 from the germline V gene are SGHVS and FNYEAQ. V trimming: 4 bases; J trimming: 1 base; junction bases outside the gene matches: 3. There are 15 residues in the CDR3. CDR3 DNA sequence: TGTGCCAGCAGCTCAACAGGGGGATCCTACAATGAGCAGTTCTTC. It yields the protein CASSSTGGSYNEQFF.

This clone has just a few counts. This chain connects TRBV27 to TRBJ2-1; D may be TRBD1 (5 bases). Germline loops: CDR1 MNHEY, CDR2 SMNVEV (reference sequence). Trimming took off 3 bases at V and 8 bases at J, with 20 bases between the two ends. The CDR3 is 16 residues long. CDR3 in DNA: TGTGCCAGCAGTTTGCACGGTCTCAGGGTAATTGATGAGCAGTTCTTC. It codes for CASSLHGLRVIDEQFF.

This clone was observed a single time. The gene calls are TRBV28 and TRBJ1-5, with TRBD1 as a possible D gene (5 bases). The CDR3 is 14 residues long. Germline CDR1 reads MDHEN; CDR2 reads SYDVKM. V was cut by 8 bases and J by 5 bases, with 16 bases left in between. CDR3: CASRGGLKDQPQHF. The CDR3 DNA sequence: TGTGCCAGCCGGGGGGGGTTAAAGGATCAGCCCCAGCATTTT.

CDR3 bases: TGTGCCAGTAGTGTAGACACACCTTACTACGAGTTATCGCAGTACGTC. Its translation: CASSVDTPYYELSQYV. The J gene is TRBJ2-7, the V gene TRBV19, with D unresolved. The length of the CDR3 is 16 residues. Germline V CDR1 and CDR2: LNHDA, SQIVND (reference sequence).

V is TRBV5-4 and J is TRBJ2-5; TRBD1 is a possible D gene (6 bases). This CDR3 spans 13 amino acids. From germline, CDR1 is SGHNT and CDR2 YYREEE (reference sequence). V was shortened by 4 bases and J by 5 bases, with 12 bases between the two germline ends. DNA of the CDR3: TGTGCCAGCAGCGAAACAGGGTTGGAGACCCAGTACTTC. Translation: CASSETGLETQYF. Based on the CDR3 plus reference TRBV5-4 and TRBJ2-5, the full variable domain is ETGVTQSPTHLIKTRGQQVTLRCSSQSGHNTVSWYQQALGQGPQFIFQYYREEENGRGNFPPRFSGLQFPNYSSELNVNALELDDSALYLCASSETGLETQYFGPGTRLLVL.

The V gene is TRBV6-6, the J gene TRBJ2-3; D is possibly TRBD1 (5 bases). Germline assignment: CDR1 MNHNY and CDR2 SVGAGI (reference sequence). This CDR3 region has 16 residues. V lost 2 bases to trimming and J lost 0 bases, with 12 bases between them. CDR3 in amino acids: CASSYGRAGSTDTQYF. The DNA for the CDR3 is TGTGCCAGCAGTTACGGTCGGGCAGGGAGCACAGATACGCAGTATTTT.

The J gene is TRBJ2-7, the V gene TRBV5-5; 7 bases match TRBD2. The CDR3 sequence is 17 residues long. Looked up from germline, CDR1 is SGHKS and CDR2 is YYEKEE (reference sequence). Trimming took 4 bases from V and 1 from J; bases not matched to a gene: 14. The chain's CDR3 is CASSLGGYGGLSYEQYF. The CDR3, as DNA: TGTGCCAGCAGCCTGGGGGGGTATGGGGGGTTGTCCTACGAGCAGTACTTC.

The chain carries TRBV21-1 and TRBJ2-1; TRBD2 is taken as the D call from the table, unchecked against the DNA. TRBV21-1 counts as a pseudogene. The CDR3 sequence is 17 residues long. The CDR3 reads CASRSDPGRESYNEQFF. CDR3 nucleotides: TGTGCCAGCAGGAGCGACCCCGGGCGGGAATCCTACAATGAGCAGTTCTTC.

This clone came up once. The J gene is TRBJ2-5, the V gene TRBV4-3, with 12 positions matching TRBD2. CDR3 length: 19 residues. The V segment lost 0 bases and the J segment 2 bases; nucleotides outside the gene matches: 10. Germline loops: CDR1 LGHNA, CDR2 YSLEER. The CDR3 here is CASSQDYILTSGGQETQYF. CDR3 DNA: TGCGCCAGCAGCCAAGATTATATCCTGACTAGCGGGGGTCAAGAGACCCAGTACTTC.

This clone has more than one count but fewer than ten. The chain carries TRBV7-2 and TRBJ1-6; 8 nucleotides align to TRBD1. With V trimmed by 4 bases and J by 10 bases, 9 bases remained unmatched. The CDR3 is 15 amino acids. Per germline, CDR1 SGHTA and CDR2 FQGNSA. In DNA, the CDR3 is TGTGCCAGCAGCTCAGGACAGGGAAGATCCTCACCCCTCCACTTT. Translating it yields CASSSGQGRSSPLHF.